Listed below are T cell receptor beta chains from one sample, sequenced in a study of radiation and T cells in renal cell carcinoma. The data were produced by immunoSEQ multiplex PCR, yet TCRdb's version contains in-frame clones alone and is incomplete. This table holds tens of thousands of clones, approximately 80% found once. The material sequenced was blood, taken from a patient whose treatment included radiotherapy and nephrectomy. Source of these receptors: a man aged 50 or older with renal cell carcinoma. The CDR3 runs from the conserved cysteine through the conserved F or W. D genes are given only for firm matches. Some rows mark clone size as missing; the rest say once, few, many or name a class of expanded clone.

d_call	clone_size	v_call	j_call	cdr3_aa	cdr3_nt
NA	NA	TRBV27	TRBJ2-3	CASTEAGSTDTQYF	TGTGCCAGCACGGAGGCCGGGAGTACAGATACGCAGTATTTT
TRBD1	NA	TRBV9	TRBJ2-3	CASSVGTGTDTQYF	TGTGCCAGCAGCGTAGGGACAGGGACAGATACGCAGTATTTT
TRBD1	NA	TRBV5-1	TRBJ1-1	CASSVTTGRNTEAFF	TGCGCCAGCAGCGTAACGACAGGGAGGAACACTGAAGCTTTCTTT
NA	NA	TRBV28	TRBJ2-7	CASGGRVKPYEQYF	TGTGCCAGCGGAGGTCGGGTAAAACCCTACGAGCAGTACTTC
TRBD1	NA	TRBV29-1	TRBJ2-5	CSVLVGQGAGEQYF	TGCAGCGTCTTAGTAGGACAGGGGGCGGGTGAGCAGTACTTC
NA	few	TRBV6-5	TRBJ1-1	CASSYSRSATEAFF	TGTGCCAGCAGTTACTCTAGGAGCGCCACTGAAGCTTTCTTT
NA	NA	TRBV18	TRBJ2-5	CASSPRETQYF	TGTGCCAGCTCACCTCGGGAGACCCAGTACTTC
NA	NA	TRBV27	TRBJ2-2	CASSQGTHAGELFF	TGTGCCAGCAGTCAGGGCACCCACGCCGGGGAGCTGTTTTTT
NA	NA	TRBV19	TRBJ1-4	CASRATLGGGEKLFF	TGTGCCAGTAGAGCTACGTTGGGTGGTGGTGAAAAACTGTTTTTT
TRBD1	NA	TRBV30	TRBJ1-6	CAWSRQGSGNSPLHF	TGTGCCTGGAGTAGACAGGGCTCAGGCAATTCACCCCTCCACTTT
NA	few	TRBV6-1	TRBJ1-2	CASSVQDRAGSGYTF	TGTGCCAGCAGTGTCCAAGACCGGGCGGGGAGTGGCTACACCTTC
NA	NA	TRBV12-5	TRBJ2-2	CASGLVRDGAGELFF	TGTGCTAGTGGTTTGGTACGAGATGGAGCCGGGGAGCTGTTTTTT
TRBD1	NA	TRBV2	TRBJ1-3	CASSLTGESGNTIYF	TGTGCCAGCAGTCTGACAGGGGAGTCAGGAAACACCATATATTTT
TRBD1	NA	TRBV6-1	TRBJ1-1	CASSRTGEGTEAFF	TGTGCCAGCAGCCGTACAGGGGAGGGAACTGAAGCTTTCTTT